This T cell receptor beta chain was recovered during a study of cytomegalovirus exposure and HLA in healthy donors. V lost 2 bases and J 2 bases, leaving 24 bases between the germline ends. The CDR3 has 18 amino acids. The germline gives CDR1 GTSNPN, CDR2 SVGIG (reference sequence). A multiplex PCR was run with 60 Vbeta primers and 13 Jbeta primers. Clones were sequenced by immunoSEQ multiplex PCR, and TCRdb holds only the in-frame ones, with some missing. This table has about 180,000 clones, just over 75% appearing once. The TCR comes from a young man in good health and CMV-seronegative. The chain combines TRBV30 with TRBJ2-5; maybe TRBD2 (5 bases). Sequencing was performed on PBMCs. DNA for the CDR3: TGTGCCTGGAGTCTATCCATCCGATCCAGCGGTATACAAGAGACCCAGTACTTC. This encodes CAWSLSIRSSGIQETQYF.